The present T cell receptor (beta chain) was sequenced within a study of T cell changes during pregnancy in multiple sclerosis. Produced via immunoSEQ multiplex PCR; TCRdb's table is partial and in-frame only. Found here are approximately 90,000 clones, approximately 90% of them singletons; the top ten hold approximately 0.99%. The CDR3 spans 13 residues. The germline CDR1 and CDR2 sequences are MGHRA and YSYEKL. The junction had 1 base not matched to a gene; V was cut back by 1 base and J by 5 bases. This clone was found once. The sample here was peripheral blood, taken before pregnancy. The TCR comes from a female donor with multiple sclerosis, enrolled in a pregnancy study. The chain uses TRBV4-1 and TRBJ2-7; the match to TRBD2 covers 8 bases. DNA of the CDR3: TGCGCCAGCAGCCAAGCGGGAGGGGACGAGCAGTACTTC. Its protein is CASSQAGGDEQYF.